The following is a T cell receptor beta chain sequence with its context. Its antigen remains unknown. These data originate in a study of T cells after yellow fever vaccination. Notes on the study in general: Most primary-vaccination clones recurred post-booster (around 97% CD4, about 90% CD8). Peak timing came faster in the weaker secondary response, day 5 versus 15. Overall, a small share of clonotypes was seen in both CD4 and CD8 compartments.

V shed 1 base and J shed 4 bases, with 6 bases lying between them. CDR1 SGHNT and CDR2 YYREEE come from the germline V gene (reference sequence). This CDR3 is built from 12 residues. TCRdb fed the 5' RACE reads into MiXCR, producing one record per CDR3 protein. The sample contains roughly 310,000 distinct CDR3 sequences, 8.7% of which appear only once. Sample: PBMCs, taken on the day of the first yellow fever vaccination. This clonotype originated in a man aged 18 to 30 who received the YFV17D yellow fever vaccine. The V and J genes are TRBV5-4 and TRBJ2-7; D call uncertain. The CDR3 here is CASSLLGYEQYV. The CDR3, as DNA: TGTGCCAGCAGCTTGTTAGGTTACGAGCAGTACGTC.